This paragraph reports one TCR beta chain. What it recognizes is unknown. Germline CDR1 and CDR2: LGHNA and YNFKEQ. The CDR3 has 18 amino acids. V was clipped by 0 bases and J by 4 bases, with 18 bases between them. This sample was included in a study of brain T cells in children with intractable seizures. The table came from immunoSEQ multiplex PCR; TCRdb's copy has only in-frame clones and leaves some out. Among about 340,000 clones listed, more than 85% were seen once. Study-wide findings and caveats: HCMV serostatus was not known, and viral specificity came from CDR3 similarity only.

Time point: blood from clinic visit 5 months post-surgery; TSC patient then seizure free. This specimen was peripheral blood, taken 4 to 5 months after surgery. This sequence originates from a boy under two years old with tuberous sclerosis and intractable seizures. The genes are TRBV4-2 and TRBJ1-4; D gene uncertain. The CDR3 sequence is CASSQDPKGTDDNEKLFF. CDR3 sequence (DNA): TGTGCCAGCAGCCAAGACCCTAAGGGTACAGACGATAATGAAAAACTGTTTTTT.